This T cell receptor beta chain was found in a study of spatial heterogeneity in lung cancer. Time point described: sample taken at primary tumor resection. No cells were sorted before sequencing. The whole RNA sequenced was extracted from tumor, nontumor lung or frozen PBMC. TCRdb recomputed calls from the 5' RACE reads with MiXCR, one row per CDR3 protein. The sample has hundreds of distinct CDR3 sequences, just under 50% seen once. A word on this clonotype: As an off-target read in a library built for alpha chains, this beta chain has a frequency of little significance.

The sequences come from PBMCs, collected at surgery. The receptor was derived from a male donor with early-stage non-small cell lung cancer.

CDR3 nucleotides: TGTGCCAGCAGTTGGCAAGGTCAAAATCAGCCCCAGCATTTT. Translated, it gives CASSWQGQNQPQHF. This chain joins TRBV25-1 and TRBJ1-5; D call uncertain. There are 14 residues in the CDR3. Per germline, CDR1 MGHDK and CDR2 SYGVNS. V was shortened by 5 bases and J by 4 bases, with 12 bases between the two germline ends.